These T cell receptor beta chains were read from a single sample in a study of T cells in Graves' hyperthyroidism and ophthalmopathy. One entry per CDR3 protein results from TCRdb running MiXCR on the multiplex PCR reads. The table lists some 350,000 distinct CDR3 sequences, around a quarter of them singletons. Sample: blood. The receptors come from a man in his fifties with Graves' hyperthyroidism. Each CDR3 is given with its conserved first and last residue. Fields, in order: J gene, D gene, clone size, V gene, CDR3 DNA, CDR3 protein. A D gene is named only where the DNA matches it firmly. Clone size is given for some rows only: seen once, a few or many times, or a class if the clone is expanded.

j_call: TRBJ1-2
d_call: .
clone_size: few
v_call: TRBV20-1
cdr3_nt: TGCAGTGCTACAAGTTCTAGATTAGGCTATGGCTACACCTTC
cdr3_aa: CSATSSRLGYGYTF

j_call: TRBJ2-2
d_call: TRBD2
clone_size: .
v_call: TRBV5-1
cdr3_nt: TGCGCCAGCAGCGGAGCGGGAGAGCAAGTAGGGGAGCTGTTTTTT
cdr3_aa: CASSGAGEQVGELFF

j_call: TRBJ1-2
d_call: .
clone_size: many
v_call: TRBV19
cdr3_nt: TGTGCCAGTAGTAAAGGGGGGGAACTGTCTGGCTACACCTTC
cdr3_aa: CASSKGGELSGYTF

j_call: TRBJ2-1
d_call: .
clone_size: .
v_call: TRBV6-1
cdr3_nt: TGTGCCAGCAGTGAAGGGCCCTACAATGAGCAGTTCTTC
cdr3_aa: CASSEGPYNEQFF

j_call: TRBJ2-3
d_call: TRBD1
clone_size: .
v_call: TRBV13
cdr3_nt: TGTGCCAGCAGCCGTGGGACAGGGGATAGGACAGATACGCAGTATTTT
cdr3_aa: CASSRGTGDRTDTQYF

j_call: TRBJ1-5
d_call: TRBD1
clone_size: .
v_call: TRBV9
cdr3_nt: TGTGCCAGCAGCGACGGGACAGGGGATCGGCCCCAGCATTTT
cdr3_aa: CASSDGTGDRPQHF

j_call: TRBJ1-2
d_call: .
clone_size: .
v_call: TRBV3-1
cdr3_nt: TGTGCCAGCAGCCCGCTGAGACAGGTCTATGGCTACACCTTC
cdr3_aa: CASSPLRQVYGYTF

j_call: TRBJ1-5
d_call: TRBD1
clone_size: once
v_call: TRBV20-1
cdr3_nt: TGCAGTGCTAGTGGGACAGCAAATCAGCCCCAGCATTTT
cdr3_aa: CSASGTANQPQHF

j_call: TRBJ1-4
d_call: .
clone_size: once
v_call: TRBV12-3/TRBV12-4
cdr3_nt: TGTGCCAGCGGACTATCGGGGGCACTGTTTTTT
cdr3_aa: CASGLSGALFF

j_call: TRBJ2-3
d_call: .
clone_size: .
v_call: TRBV24-1
cdr3_nt: TGTGCCACCAGTGACAGCACAGATACGCAGTATTTT
cdr3_aa: CATSDSTDTQYF

j_call: TRBJ2-2
d_call: .
clone_size: .
v_call: TRBV3-1
cdr3_nt: TGTGCCAGCAGTGCTCGCTCACGGACAGCCGGGGAGCTGTTTTTT
cdr3_aa: CASSARSRTAGELFF

j_call: TRBJ2-1
d_call: .
clone_size: .
v_call: TRBV5-4
cdr3_nt: TGTGCCAGCAGCTTGGAACGTCCAGGTATGCAGTTCTTC
cdr3_aa: CASSLERPGMQFF

j_call: TRBJ2-1
d_call: .
clone_size: .
v_call: TRBV4-2
cdr3_nt: TGTGCCAGCAGCCAAGATACACGAAACCAAGAGACCCAGTTCTTC
cdr3_aa: CASSQDTRNQETQFF

j_call: TRBJ1-1
d_call: .
clone_size: .
v_call: TRBV5-1
cdr3_nt: TGCGCCAGCAGCTTCCTCTCAGGGATAAACACTGAAGCTTTCTTT
cdr3_aa: CASSFLSGINTEAFF

j_call: TRBJ1-1
d_call: .
clone_size: many
v_call: TRBV2
cdr3_nt: TGTGCCAGCAGTGAAAGGGTTCAGGGTATGGACACTGAAGCTTTCTTT
cdr3_aa: CASSERVQGMDTEAFF

j_call: TRBJ2-2
d_call: .
clone_size: few
v_call: TRBV20-1
cdr3_nt: TGCAGTGCTACTCCGGGAACTACCGGGGAGCTGTTTTTT
cdr3_aa: CSATPGTTGELFF

j_call: TRBJ1-1
d_call: TRBD1
clone_size: .
v_call: TRBV11-2
cdr3_nt: TGTGCCAGCACCTCCCGGGACAGGGGAAACACTGAAGCTTTCTTT
cdr3_aa: CASTSRDRGNTEAFF

j_call: TRBJ2-1
d_call: TRBD2
clone_size: .
v_call: TRBV5-1
cdr3_nt: TGCGCCAGCAGCTTGGGGGTCGTAGCGGGAGGACCCAATGAGCAGTTCTTC
cdr3_aa: CASSLGVVAGGPNEQFF

j_call: TRBJ2-3
d_call: TRBD2
clone_size: few
v_call: TRBV20-1
cdr3_nt: TGCAGTGCTAGTGTCCTAGCGGGAAGTGATACGCAGTATTTT
cdr3_aa: CSASVLAGSDTQYF

j_call: TRBJ2-1
d_call: .
clone_size: many
v_call: TRBV7-3
cdr3_nt: TGTGCCAGCAGCTCCAACTACAATGAGCAGTTCTTC
cdr3_aa: CASSSNYNEQFF

j_call: TRBJ2-2
d_call: .
clone_size: many
v_call: TRBV2
cdr3_nt: TGTGCCAGCCGACCCTCTACTACACGTGTGGAGCTGTTTTTT
cdr3_aa: CASRPSTTRVELFF

j_call: TRBJ2-7
d_call: .
clone_size: .
v_call: TRBV20-1
cdr3_nt: TGCAGTGCTAGAGATGGTTTTCGGGGAGACGCGGACGAGCAGTACTTC
cdr3_aa: CSARDGFRGDADEQYF

j_call: TRBJ2-7
d_call: TRBD2
clone_size: few
v_call: TRBV12-3/TRBV12-4
cdr3_nt: TGTGCCAGCAGCAAACTAGCGGGAGGATCCTACGAGCAGTACTTC
cdr3_aa: CASSKLAGGSYEQYF

j_call: TRBJ2-7
d_call: .
clone_size: .
v_call: TRBV5-8
cdr3_nt: TGTGCCAGCAGCTTGGAGGGCAACACCGAGCAGTACTTC
cdr3_aa: CASSLEGNTEQYF

j_call: TRBJ2-2
d_call: .
clone_size: .
v_call: TRBV10-3
cdr3_nt: TGTGCCATCAGGAAGGACAGTGACACCGGGGAGCTGTTTTTT
cdr3_aa: CAIRKDSDTGELFF

j_call: TRBJ2-3
d_call: .
clone_size: many
v_call: TRBV28
cdr3_nt: TGTGCCATCCTGGCAGGGGGCACAGATACGCAGTATTTT
cdr3_aa: CAILAGGTDTQYF

j_call: TRBJ2-3
d_call: TRBD1
clone_size: many
v_call: TRBV27
cdr3_nt: TGTGCCAGCAGTTTATCGCGGTCAGGGGGCGTCCCAGATACGCAGTATTTT
cdr3_aa: CASSLSRSGGVPDTQYF

j_call: TRBJ2-5
d_call: .
clone_size: many
v_call: TRBV2
cdr3_nt: TGTGCCGGTGGGGGAGTCGGCGAGACCCAGTACTTC
cdr3_aa: CAGGGVGETQYF

j_call: TRBJ2-5
d_call: TRBD1
clone_size: few
v_call: TRBV12-3/TRBV12-4
cdr3_nt: TGTGCCAGCAGTTTCCAGGGGGCGATTGGGACCCAGTACTTC
cdr3_aa: CASSFQGAIGTQYF

j_call: TRBJ2-7
d_call: TRBD1
clone_size: few
v_call: TRBV28
cdr3_nt: TGTGCCAGCAGTACCCGACAGGGGATCGACGAGCAGTACTTC
cdr3_aa: CASSTRQGIDEQYF

j_call: TRBJ2-4
d_call: TRBD1
clone_size: .
v_call: TRBV5-5
cdr3_nt: TGTGCCAGCAGCTTGGTCACCGGGACAGGGTTAGCCAAAAACATTCAGTACTTC
cdr3_aa: CASSLVTGTGLAKNIQYF

j_call: TRBJ2-1
d_call: .
clone_size: few
v_call: TRBV11-1
cdr3_nt: TGTGCCAGCAGCTTGAAATTAGAGGCGTCCAATGAGCAGTTCTTC
cdr3_aa: CASSLKLEASNEQFF

j_call: TRBJ2-2
d_call: TRBD2
clone_size: .
v_call: TRBV24-1
cdr3_nt: TGTGCCACCAGTGGGGGGGGGACGAACACCGGGGAGCTGTTTTTT
cdr3_aa: CATSGGGTNTGELFF

j_call: TRBJ2-6
d_call: TRBD2
clone_size: .
v_call: TRBV3-1
cdr3_nt: TGTGCCAGCAGCCCGGGACTAGCGGGCTTGTACTCTGGGGCCAACGTCCTGACTTTC
cdr3_aa: CASSPGLAGLYSGANVLTF

j_call: TRBJ1-5
d_call: .
clone_size: .
v_call: TRBV28
cdr3_nt: TGTGCCAGCAGTGAAGCCCAGGGCAACAATCAGCCCCAGCATTTT
cdr3_aa: CASSEAQGNNQPQHF

j_call: TRBJ1-4
d_call: .
clone_size: few
v_call: TRBV5-5
cdr3_nt: TGTGCCAGCAGCTTGGTAACAGGGCAAGAAAAACTGTTTTTT
cdr3_aa: CASSLVTGQEKLFF

j_call: TRBJ2-6
d_call: .
clone_size: few
v_call: TRBV7-3
cdr3_nt: TGTGCCAGCAGCTCCAGGGAGTACGGGGCCAACGTCCTGACTTTC
cdr3_aa: CASSSREYGANVLTF

j_call: TRBJ2-5
d_call: TRBD2
clone_size: .
v_call: TRBV11-3
cdr3_nt: TGTGCCAGCAGCCCCGAGGGACTAGCGGAGGAAGAGACCCAGTACTTC
cdr3_aa: CASSPEGLAEEETQYF

j_call: TRBJ2-7
d_call: TRBD2
clone_size: .
v_call: TRBV5-1
cdr3_nt: TGCGCCAGCACGACTCAAAGCGGGAGGTCCGAGCAGTACTTC
cdr3_aa: CASTTQSGRSEQYF

j_call: TRBJ2-3
d_call: TRBD1
clone_size: few
v_call: TRBV19
cdr3_nt: TGTGCCAGTAGTACAACAGGGGGAGGAGATACGCAGTATTTT
cdr3_aa: CASSTTGGGDTQYF

j_call: TRBJ2-7
d_call: .
clone_size: many
v_call: TRBV7-2
cdr3_nt: TGTGCCAGCAGCTTAGACAGCCTCGGGTACTACGAGCAGTACTTC
cdr3_aa: CASSLDSLGYYEQYF

j_call: TRBJ1-1
d_call: .
clone_size: .
v_call: TRBV6-1
cdr3_nt: TGTGCCAGCATTCCACAGGCCCAGGCAGGTCAAGCTTTCTTT
cdr3_aa: CASIPQAQAGQAFF

j_call: TRBJ1-4
d_call: .
clone_size: .
v_call: TRBV2
cdr3_nt: TGTGCCAGCAGTGAAGATTTTCCGCGTGCAACTAATGAAAAACTGTTTTTT
cdr3_aa: CASSEDFPRATNEKLFF

j_call: TRBJ2-7
d_call: .
clone_size: many
v_call: TRBV13
cdr3_nt: TGTGCCAGCAGCCGGCCCATGTATAGTGACGAGCAGTACTTC
cdr3_aa: CASSRPMYSDEQYF

j_call: TRBJ2-7
d_call: .
clone_size: .
v_call: TRBV11-2
cdr3_nt: TGTGCCAGCAGCCGCGGGACGGACCCCTCCTACGAGCAGTACTTC
cdr3_aa: CASSRGTDPSYEQYF

j_call: TRBJ2-3
d_call: TRBD2
clone_size: few
v_call: TRBV27
cdr3_nt: TGTGCCAGCAGTTTATCGCCTAGCGGGGACACAGATACGCAGTATTTT
cdr3_aa: CASSLSPSGDTDTQYF

j_call: TRBJ1-1
d_call: .
clone_size: .
v_call: TRBV14
cdr3_nt: TGTGCCAGCAGCCAAGTAGTCACTGAAGCTTTCTTT
cdr3_aa: CASSQVVTEAFF

j_call: TRBJ2-3
d_call: TRBD2
clone_size: few
v_call: TRBV4-2
cdr3_nt: TGTGCCAGCAGCCAAGACCGGTTTAGCGGGAGTGAGGATACGCAGTATTTT
cdr3_aa: CASSQDRFSGSEDTQYF

j_call: TRBJ1-1
d_call: .
clone_size: many
v_call: TRBV3-1
cdr3_nt: TGTGCCAGCAGCCAAGAGACGGGGATGAACACTGAAGCTTTCTTT
cdr3_aa: CASSQETGMNTEAFF

j_call: TRBJ2-1
d_call: .
clone_size: few
v_call: TRBV6-2/TRBV6-3
cdr3_nt: TGTGCCAGCAGTTACTCGTGGGCTAGCGATGAGCAGTTCTTC
cdr3_aa: CASSYSWASDEQFF

j_call: TRBJ2-1
d_call: TRBD2
clone_size: .
v_call: TRBV9
cdr3_nt: TGTGCCAGCAGCGTAGCCCTAGCGGGAGGGCTTAATGAGCAGTTCTTC
cdr3_aa: CASSVALAGGLNEQFF

j_call: TRBJ2-3
d_call: .
clone_size: many
v_call: TRBV7-9
cdr3_nt: TGTGCCAGCAGCCCCGGGACAGATACGCAGTATTTT
cdr3_aa: CASSPGTDTQYF

j_call: TRBJ2-7
d_call: TRBD1
clone_size: few
v_call: TRBV29-1
cdr3_nt: TGCAGCGTTACCCCAGTTGGGACAGGGGTCTCCTACGAGCAGTACTTC
cdr3_aa: CSVTPVGTGVSYEQYF

j_call: TRBJ2-3
d_call: .
clone_size: .
v_call: TRBV12-3/TRBV12-4
cdr3_nt: TGTGCCAGCAGCCCCGGGCACCTCGATACGCAGTATTTT
cdr3_aa: CASSPGHLDTQYF

j_call: TRBJ1-5
d_call: .
clone_size: few
v_call: TRBV15
cdr3_nt: TGTGCCACCAGCAGAGATTGGCAGGGAACAAATCAGCCCCAGCATTTT
cdr3_aa: CATSRDWQGTNQPQHF